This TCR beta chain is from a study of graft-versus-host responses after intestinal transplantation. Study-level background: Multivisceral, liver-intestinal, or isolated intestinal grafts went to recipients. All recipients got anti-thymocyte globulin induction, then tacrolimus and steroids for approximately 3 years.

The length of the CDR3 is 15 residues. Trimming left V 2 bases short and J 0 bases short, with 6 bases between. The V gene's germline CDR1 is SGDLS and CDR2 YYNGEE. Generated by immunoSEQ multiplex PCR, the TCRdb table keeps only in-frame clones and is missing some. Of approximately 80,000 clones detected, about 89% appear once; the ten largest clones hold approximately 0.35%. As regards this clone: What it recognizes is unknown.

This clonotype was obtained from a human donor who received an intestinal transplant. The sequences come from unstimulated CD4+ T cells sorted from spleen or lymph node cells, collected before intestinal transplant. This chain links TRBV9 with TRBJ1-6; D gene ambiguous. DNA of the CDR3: TGTGCCAGCAGCGTCTCGTCCTCCTATAATTCACCCCTCCACTTT. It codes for CASSVSSSYNSPLHF.